This T cell receptor (beta chain) derives from a study of OX40 agonist ivuxolimab in advanced cancers. Study-wide context: A male proportion of 70% to 90% was recorded, with mean age around 55 years and range roughly 23 to 90.

Overall study results and limits: At 0.1 to 3.0 mg/kg, CD4+ and CD8+ blood T cells expanded clonally by week 6.

Clones were sequenced by immunoSEQ multiplex PCR, and TCRdb holds only the in-frame ones, with some missing. The sample has over 100,000 clones, 85% to 95% seen once. Germline V gene sequence: CDR1 SGHNT, CDR2 YYREEE (reference sequence). Trimming at V came to 4 bases and at J to 1 base, leaving 15 bases not matched to a gene. The CDR3 consists of 18 residues. Concerning this clone itself: Its cognate antigen is unknown.

The chain recombines TRBV5-4 with TRBJ2-3; 7 bases map to TRBD2. The source of this sequence is an adult with an advanced solid tumor such as melanoma, head and neck, liver or kidney cancer. The specimen comprised CD4+ or CD8+ T cells sorted from blood, sampled in a trial of the OX40 agonist ivuxolimab. CDR3 sequence reads: CASSQDPGLPTGTDTQYF. CDR3 coding DNA: TGTGCCAGCAGCCAGGATCCGGGACTACCGACAGGCACAGATACGCAGTATTTT.